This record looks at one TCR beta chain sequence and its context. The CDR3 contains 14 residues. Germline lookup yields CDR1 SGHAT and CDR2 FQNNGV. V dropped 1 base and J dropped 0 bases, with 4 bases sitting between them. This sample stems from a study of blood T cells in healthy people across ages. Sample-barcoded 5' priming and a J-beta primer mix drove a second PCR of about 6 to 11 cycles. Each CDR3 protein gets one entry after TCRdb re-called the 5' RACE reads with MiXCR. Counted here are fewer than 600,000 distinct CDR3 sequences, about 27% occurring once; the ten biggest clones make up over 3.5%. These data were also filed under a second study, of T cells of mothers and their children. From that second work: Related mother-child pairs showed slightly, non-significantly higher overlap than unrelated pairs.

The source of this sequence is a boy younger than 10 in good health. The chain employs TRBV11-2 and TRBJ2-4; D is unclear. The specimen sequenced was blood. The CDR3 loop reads CASSLVIAKNIQYF. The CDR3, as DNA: TGTGCCAGCAGCTTAGTTATAGCCAAAAACATTCAGTACTTC.